This is a list of T cell receptor beta chains from one sample in a study of STAT5B mutations in CD4+ large granular lymphocyte leukemia. The repertoire was sequenced with immunoSEQ multiplex PCR; TCRdb's copy has only in-frame clones and lacks some. The sample has nearly 30,000 clones, around 85% seen once; the top ten hold roughly 6.2%. Source material: CD4+ T cells from blood buffy coats. The receptors shown here come from a human donor in good health. CDR3s leave out the opening cysteine and the closing phenylalanine or tryptophan.

V gene	J gene	CDR3 protein
TRBV7-2	TRBJ1-1	ASRRKQENTEAF
TRBV6-5	TRBJ2-7	ASSYSGTGSYEQY
TRBV29-1	TRBJ1-2	SVGQGVGYT
TRBV6-1	TRBJ2-7	ASSVDNFYEQY
TRBV18	TRBJ1-2	ASSPGQGAGGYT
TRBV19	TRBJ1-1	ASSTGTGTTSEAF
TRBV14	TRBJ2-7	ASRSGTGSSYEQY
TRBV7-9	TRBJ1-1	ASSPLNWTRTWNTEAF
TRBV2	TRBJ1-5	ASEGSLGFRSNQPQH
TRBV7-8	TRBJ2-5	ASSLGGGRETQY
TRBV21-1	TRBJ1-5	ASSIPNRVSQPQH
TRBV5-1	TRBJ2-3	ASSLVSLDTQY
TRBV11-3	TRBJ1-4	ASSLVAKELF
TRBV6-4	TRBJ1-2	ASSDSSRGANYGYT
TRBV19	TRBJ2-1	ASSAPRTSGAGSGSYNEQF
TRBV11-2	TRBJ2-1	ASSLEIKGGRGDNEQF
TRBV5-1	TRBJ2-1	ASSAPIGQGASNEQF
TRBV10-1	TRBJ1-5	ASSNSNQPQH
TRBV7-9	TRBJ2-1	ASSSTTGHSYNEQF
TRBV18	TRBJ1-6	ASSPGRAPLH
TRBV2	TRBJ2-7	ASSEFGGEQY
TRBV10-3	TRBJ1-1	AISDRAGVAEAF
TRBV6-5	TRBJ1-2	ASSYTLRAHGYT
TRBV9	TRBJ2-2	ASSVAGGTNTGELF
TRBV28	TRBJ1-5	ASRIFHSNQPQH
TRBV7-9	TRBJ2-3	ASSLRTGASTDTQY
TRBV5-5	TRBJ1-5	ASSNKGPQH
TRBV27	TRBJ2-7	ASSDGAYEQY
TRBV5-6	TRBJ1-6	ASSLGVGIGNSPLH
TRBV6-6	TRBJ2-3	ASRPMGLAGRDTQY
TRBV5-1	TRBJ1-3	ASSLDTPRSGNTIY
TRBV11-1	TRBJ2-3	ASIRGAGDVNTQY
TRBV19	TRBJ2-5	ASSAGRLETQY
TRBV7-2	TRBJ1-5	ASSQGARQPQH
TRBV7-9	TRBJ2-6	ASSLFGRGGSSGANVLT
TRBV7-2	TRBJ2-7	ASSLLAGLGEQY
TRBV2	TRBJ2-1	ASRGSSGSYNEQF
TRBV5-1	TRBJ2-4	ASSFWGQGAINIQY
TRBV11-2	TRBJ2-5	ASSYGRQETQY
TRBV6-1	TRBJ2-4	ASSAKAQTLKNIQY
TRBV7-2	TRBJ1-1	ASTTAGTGGTEAF
TRBV4-3	TRBJ2-1	ASSQVWTGENEQF
TRBV7-2	TRBJ2-4	ASSLQSGGASVIQY
TRBV18	TRBJ2-1	ASSPPSGGANEQF
TRBV5-1	TRBJ1-6	AINSPLH
TRBV7-2	TRBJ1-3	ASSLDRQLSGNTIY
TRBV10-3	TRBJ2-1	ATTLLAGGPNEQF
TRBV7-2	TRBJ2-6	ASSLQTGANVLT
TRBV5-1	TRBJ1-1	ASSSTGGPTEAF
TRBV11-2	TRBJ2-5	ASSLLQVLETQY
TRBV6-1	TRBJ1-4	ASSPSGAINEKLF
TRBV11-2	TRBJ1-3	ASSPGTTRAGNTIY
TRBV5-6	TRBJ1-1	ASSPGPGNTEAF
TRBV19	TRBJ2-1	ASSRGLESYLAGESSYNEQF
TRBV5-6	TRBJ2-5	ASSFGGLNRGTQY
TRBV2	TRBJ2-1	ASNPEGNEQF
TRBV2	TRBJ1-4	ASSELRGQVEKLF
TRBV4-1	TRBJ2-1	ASSPLTSRGPFNEQF
TRBV7-2	TRBJ2-5	ASSLGLAGGIQETQY